The present entry profiles one T cell receptor beta chain with its context. Its antigen remains unidentified. CDR3 size: 16 residues. The V and J ends lost 3 bases and 4 bases, in that order; junction bases with no gene match: 10. Germline values: CDR1 DFQATT, CDR2 SNEGSKA (reference sequence). The data were taken from a study of T cell repertoires in cytomegalovirus infection. Study overall: CMV infection plus the matching HLA type was flagged by public TCR beta signatures.

TCRdb re-called the reads with MiXCR, one entry per CDR3 protein. The table lists about 740,000 distinct CDR3 sequences, about 33% of them singletons, with over 15% in the top ten. Points from the study as a whole: Identification of carriers of CMV plus the relevant HLA was performed using cumulative public TCR beta family frequency.

This receptor was obtained from a human donor in good health (CMV status not recorded). Some clones in this sample may be carry-over from other donors' samples. Source: cultured PBMCs, taken from culture after CMV antigen stimulation. V and J are TRBV20-1 and TRBJ2-1; 9 positions match TRBD2. The CDR3 protein is CSASVTAGGSYNEQFF. The CDR3 DNA is TGCAGTGCTAGTGTAACGGCGGGAGGGTCATACAATGAGCAGTTCTTC.